This T cell receptor beta chain originates from a study of cytomegalovirus exposure and HLA in healthy donors. Regarding the study as a whole: Reports showed the classifier diagnosing cytomegalovirus status with high specificity and sensitivity. The investigators catalogued about 170 TCR beta chains as cytomegalovirus-associated.

Losses at the gene ends were 6 bases for V and 0 bases for J; bases not matched to a gene: 6. CDR3 size: 15 residues. Per the germline V gene, CDR1 is SQVTM and CDR2 is ANQGSEA. On this clone itself: Its antigen is undetermined.

The PCR used 60 Vbeta and 13 Jbeta primers. The data were produced by immunoSEQ multiplex PCR, yet TCRdb's version contains in-frame clones alone and is incomplete. The table includes around 140,000 clones, 70% to 85% detected once. This chain joins TRBV29-1 and TRBJ2-4; 9 bases agree with TRBD2. The origin of this receptor is a male donor in good health and CMV-seropositive. Sequenced material: PBMCs. The CDR3 region is CSVSSGGIAKNIQYF. DNA for the CDR3: TGCAGCGTGTCCAGCGGGGGGATAGCCAAAAACATTCAGTACTTC.